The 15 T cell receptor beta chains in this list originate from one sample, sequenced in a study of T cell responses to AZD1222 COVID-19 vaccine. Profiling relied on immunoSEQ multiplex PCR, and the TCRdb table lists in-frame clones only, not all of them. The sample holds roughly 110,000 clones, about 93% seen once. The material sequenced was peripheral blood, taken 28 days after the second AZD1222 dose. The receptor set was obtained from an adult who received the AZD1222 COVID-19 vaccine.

The CDR3 sequence: CASSVSGGSDTQYF. CDR3 coding DNA: TGTGCCAGCAGCGTGTCGGGAGGATCAGATACGCAGTATTTT. The V and J genes are TRBV9 and TRBJ2-3; 7 bases agree with TRBD2. From germline, CDR1 is SGDLS and CDR2 YYNGEE. This CDR3 comprises 14 residues. The ends lost 2 bases at V and 4 bases at J; junction bases unmatched: 4.

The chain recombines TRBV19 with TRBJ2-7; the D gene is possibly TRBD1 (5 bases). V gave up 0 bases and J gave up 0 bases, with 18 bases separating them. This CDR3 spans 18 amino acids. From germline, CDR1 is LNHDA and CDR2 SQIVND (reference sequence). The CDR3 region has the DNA TGTGCCAGTAGTATAGAGGGGCGAACGGGCCTCCTCTCCTACGAGCAGTACTTC. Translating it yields CASSIEGRTGLLSYEQYF.

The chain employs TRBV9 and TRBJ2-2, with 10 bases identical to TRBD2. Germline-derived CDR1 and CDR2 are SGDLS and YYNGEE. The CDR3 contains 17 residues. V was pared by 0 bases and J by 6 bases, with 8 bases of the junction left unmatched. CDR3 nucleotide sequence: TGTGCCAGCAGCGTAGAGTATCAAGCGGGAGGGCCCGGGGAGCTGTTTTTT. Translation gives CASSVEYQAGGPGELFF. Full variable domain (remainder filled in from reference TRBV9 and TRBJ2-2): DSGVTQTPKHLITATGQRVTLRCSPRSGDLSVYWYQQSLDQGLQFLIQYYNGEERAKGNILERFSAQQFPDLHSELNLSSLELGDSALYFCASSVEYQAGGPGELFFGEGSRLTVL.

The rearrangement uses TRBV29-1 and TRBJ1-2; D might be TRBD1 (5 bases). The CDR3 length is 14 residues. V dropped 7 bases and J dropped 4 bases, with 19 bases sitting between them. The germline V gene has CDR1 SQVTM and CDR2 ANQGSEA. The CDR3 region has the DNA TGCAGCGCCGAACTGAAAGGGACGGGCTATGGCTACACCTTC. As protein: CSAELKGTGYGYTF.

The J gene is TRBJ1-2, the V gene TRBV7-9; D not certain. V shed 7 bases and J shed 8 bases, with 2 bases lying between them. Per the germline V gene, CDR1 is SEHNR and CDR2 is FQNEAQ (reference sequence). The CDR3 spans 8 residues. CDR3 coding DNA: TGTGCCAGCAACGGCTACACCTTC. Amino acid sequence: CASNGYTF.

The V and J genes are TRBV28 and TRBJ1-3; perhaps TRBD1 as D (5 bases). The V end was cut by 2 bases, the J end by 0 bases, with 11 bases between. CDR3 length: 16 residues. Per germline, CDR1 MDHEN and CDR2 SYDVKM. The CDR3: CASSLGGNPSGNTIYF. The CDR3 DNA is TGTGCCAGCAGTTTAGGGGGGAACCCCTCTGGAAACACCATATATTTT.

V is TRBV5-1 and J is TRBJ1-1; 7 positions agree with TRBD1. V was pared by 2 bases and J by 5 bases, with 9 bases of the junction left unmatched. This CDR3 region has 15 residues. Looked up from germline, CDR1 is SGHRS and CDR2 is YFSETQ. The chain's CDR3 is CASSFQTGKGTEAFF. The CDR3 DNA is TGCGCCAGCAGCTTCCAGACAGGGAAAGGAACTGAAGCTTTCTTT. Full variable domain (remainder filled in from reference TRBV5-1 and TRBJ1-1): KAGVTQTPRYLIKTRGQQVTLSCSPISGHRSVSWYQQTPGQGLQFLFEYFSETQRNKGNFPGRFSGRQFSNSRSEMNVSTLELGDSALYLCASSFQTGKGTEAFFGQGTRLTVV.

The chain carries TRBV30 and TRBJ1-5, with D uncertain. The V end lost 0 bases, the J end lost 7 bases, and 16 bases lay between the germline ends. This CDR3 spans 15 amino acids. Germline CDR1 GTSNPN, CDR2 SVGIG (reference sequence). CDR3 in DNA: TGTGCCTGGAGTGTAAACCGGTCACCACGGCAGCCCCAGCATTTT. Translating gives CAWSVNRSPRQPQHF.

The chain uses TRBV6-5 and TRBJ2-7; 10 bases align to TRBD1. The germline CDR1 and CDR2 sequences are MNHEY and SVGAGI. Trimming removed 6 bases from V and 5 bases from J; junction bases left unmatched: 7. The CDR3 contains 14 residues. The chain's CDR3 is CASRGDRGEHEQYF. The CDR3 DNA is TGTGCCAGCAGAGGGGACAGGGGCGAGCACGAGCAGTACTTC.

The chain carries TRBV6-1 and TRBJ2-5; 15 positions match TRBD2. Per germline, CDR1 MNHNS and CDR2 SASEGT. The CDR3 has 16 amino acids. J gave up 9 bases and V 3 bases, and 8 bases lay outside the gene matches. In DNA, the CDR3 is TGTGCCAGCAGTGAGGGGACTAGCGGGGGGACTTTCTCCCAGTACTTC. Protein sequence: CASSEGTSGGTFSQYF.

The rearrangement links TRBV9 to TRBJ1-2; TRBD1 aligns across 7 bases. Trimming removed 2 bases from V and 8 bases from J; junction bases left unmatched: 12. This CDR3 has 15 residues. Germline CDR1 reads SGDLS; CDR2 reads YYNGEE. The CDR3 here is CASSVQRGGIEGYTF. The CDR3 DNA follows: TGTGCCAGCAGCGTGCAGAGAGGGGGCATCGAAGGCTACACCTTC.

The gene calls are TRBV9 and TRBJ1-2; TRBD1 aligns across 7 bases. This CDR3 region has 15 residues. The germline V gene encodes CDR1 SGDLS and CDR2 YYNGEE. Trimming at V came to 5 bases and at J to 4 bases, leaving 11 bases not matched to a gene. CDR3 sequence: CASSKEDRSIYGYTF. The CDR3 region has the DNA TGTGCCAGCAGTAAAGAGGACAGGTCCATCTATGGCTACACCTTC. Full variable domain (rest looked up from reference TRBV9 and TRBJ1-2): DSGVTQTPKHLITATGQRVTLRCSPRSGDLSVYWYQQSLDQGLQFLIQYYNGEERAKGNILERFSAQQFPDLHSELNLSSLELGDSALYFCASSKEDRSIYGYTFGSGTRLTVV.

Written as DNA, the CDR3 is TGTGCCACCAGTGATGAGCAGGTTTATCAGCCCCAGCATTTT. Translated: CATSDEQVYQPQHF. The chain employs TRBV24-1 and TRBJ1-5; D remains unclear. Trimming stripped 3 bases from V and 5 bases from J, with 10 bases between. The CDR3 has 14 residues. Germline-derived CDR1 and CDR2 are KGHDR and SFDVKD.

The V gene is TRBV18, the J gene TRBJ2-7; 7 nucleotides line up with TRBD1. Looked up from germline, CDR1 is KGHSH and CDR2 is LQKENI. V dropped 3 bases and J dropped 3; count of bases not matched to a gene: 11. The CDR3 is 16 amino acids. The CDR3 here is CASSPWSRDSVYEQYF. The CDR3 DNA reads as TGTGCCAGCTCACCGTGGAGCCGGGACAGCGTCTACGAGCAGTACTTC.

The CDR3 nucleotides read TGTGCCAGCAGCTTAGTACAGGTTAATTCACCCCTCCACTTT. Translating gives CASSLVQVNSPLHF. The rearrangement uses TRBV11-2 and TRBJ1-6; possibly TRBD1 for D (5 bases). CDR3 length: 14 residues. Trimming stripped 1 base from V and 6 bases from J, with 7 bases between. Per the germline V gene, CDR1 is SGHAT and CDR2 is FQNNGV.